This is a list of T cell receptor beta chains from one sample in a study of CXCR3-negative and CXCR3-positive naive CD8 T cells. With the 5' RACE reads reprocessed, TCRdb shows one record per CDR3 protein and no DNA. The data include over 50,000 distinct CDR3 sequences; the top ten clones carry about 0.7%. What was sequenced was naive CXCR3+ CD8+ T cells from blood. All receptors come from a human donor in good health. Some clones in this sample may be carry-over from other donors' samples. The CDR3 runs from the conserved cysteine through the conserved F or W.

V: TRBV28; J: TRBJ2-5; CDR3: CASNPGQGRETQYF
V: TRBV9; J: TRBJ2-2; CDR3: CASASSNTGELFF
V: TRBV28; J: TRBJ2-3; CDR3: CASSWGQGGSSTDTQYF
V: TRBV5-1; J: TRBJ2-1; CDR3: CASTESKNEQFF
V: TRBV7-6; J: TRBJ2-1; CDR3: CAGSPEYNEQFF
V: TRBV27; J: TRBJ2-7; CDR3: CASSSGQSLYEQYF
V: TRBV27; J: TRBJ2-5; CDR3: CASSSPLQETHYF
V: TRBV4-1; J: TRBJ2-7; CDR3: CASSPDTPYEQYF
V: TRBV27; J: TRBJ1-1; CDR3: CATSKGEGFGAEAFF
V: TRBV28; J: TRBJ1-1; CDR3: CASSSGRVNTEAFF
V: TRBV9; J: TRBJ1-1; CDR3: CASSVGANTEAFF
V: TRBV7-6; J: TRBJ2-5; CDR3: CASSLRGQREETQYF
V: TRBV6-2/TRBV6-3; J: TRBJ1-2; CDR3: CASAPRREDYGYTF
V: TRBV7-9; J: TRBJ2-7; CDR3: CASSSTGTQYEQYF